The 10 T cell receptor beta chains below all came from one sample that was sequenced in a study of T cells after yellow fever vaccination. TCRdb recomputed calls from the 5' RACE reads with MiXCR, one row per CDR3 protein. The table records some 400,000 distinct CDR3 sequences, about 17% of them present only once. Sequenced here: PBMCs, sampled before the yellow fever booster vaccination. The source of these receptors is a man younger than 35 who received the YFV17D yellow fever vaccine.

This chain uses TRBV6-2 or TRBV6-3 with TRBJ2-7; D possibly corresponds to TRBD2 (6 bases). From germline, CDR1 is MNHEY and CDR2 SVGEGT. The CDR3 has 16 amino acids. The V gene lost 7 bases and the J gene lost 3 bases, with 22 bases spanning the gap. DNA for the CDR3: TGTGCCAGCACCCGAGGGGCGACTAGTAGGGGCTACGAGCAGTACTTC. It yields the protein CASTRGATSRGYEQYF.

Only a few counts were recorded for this clonotype. This rearrangement joins TRBV6-5 to TRBJ1-2, with TRBD1 as a possible D gene (6 bases). Trimming cost V 2 bases and J 6 bases, with 16 bases left between them. The V gene's germline CDR1 is MNHEY and CDR2 SVGAGI. The CDR3 is 15 residues long. The CDR3 region has the DNA TGTGCCAGCAGTTACGTAAACACAGGGTCGAATGGCTACACCTTC. Protein sequence: CASSYVNTGSNGYTF.

The chain couples TRBV5-4 to TRBJ2-5; TRBD2 matches at 9 bases. The germline V gene has CDR1 SGHNT and CDR2 YYREEE (reference sequence). Unmatched junction bases numbered 10, after V lost 0 bases and J lost 10 bases. This CDR3 is built from 15 residues. In DNA form, the CDR3 reads TGTGCCAGCAGCTTGGATGGGGGGACTAGCCGGATCCAGTACTTC. Its protein is CASSLDGGTSRIQYF.

The rearrangement joins TRBV12-3 or TRBV12-4 to TRBJ1-6; no firm D call. Trimming pared 9 bases from V and 2 bases from J, leaving 8 bases between. This CDR3 comprises 13 residues. This CDR3 reads CASGVAYNSPLHF. In DNA form, the CDR3 reads TGTGCCAGTGGGGTCGCCTATAATTCACCCCTCCACTTT.

J is TRBJ1-5 and V is TRBV12-3 or TRBV12-4; 9 nucleotides align to TRBD1. V lost 6 bases, J lost 6 bases, and 9 bases stayed unmatched. This CDR3 spans 15 amino acids. This CDR3 reads CASSRQGDASQPQHF. CDR3 in DNA: TGTGCCAGCAGCCGACAGGGGGATGCAAGTCAGCCCCAGCATTTT.

This clonotype was observed a handful of times. This CDR3 is CASSYRTSGGGEQFF. In DNA form, the CDR3 reads TGTGCCAGCAGCTACCGGACTAGCGGGGGAGGTGAGCAGTTCTTC. The genes are TRBV7-6 and TRBJ2-1; TRBD2 matches at 13 bases. V dropped 4 bases and J dropped 9; count of bases not matched to a gene: 6. Per germline, CDR1 SGHVS and CDR2 FNYEAQ. The CDR3 loop spans 15 amino acids.

This rearrangement joins TRBV7-2 to TRBJ2-3; tentatively, D is TRBD2 (7 bases). The CDR3 length is 16 residues. With 1 base removed from V and 8 bases from J, the gap between germline ends came to 19 bases. Per the germline V gene, CDR1 is SGHTA and CDR2 is FQGNSA. The CDR3 is CASSLVGGGLVATQYF. The DNA of the CDR3 is TGTGCCAGCAGCTTAGTTGGGGGGGGGCTGGTTGCTACGCAGTATTTT.

The J gene is TRBJ2-7, the V gene TRBV20-1; TRBD2 is a possible D gene (6 bases). V lost 6 bases to trimming and J lost 0 bases, with 15 bases between them. This CDR3 has 14 amino acids. Germline assignment: CDR1 DFQATT and CDR2 SNEGSKA (reference sequence). As DNA, the CDR3 is TGCAGTGCAGGAGGGACGCACAACTCCTACGAGCAGTACTTC. This codes for CSAGGTHNSYEQYF.

This clonotype was detected a few times. The chain has TRBV7-9 and TRBJ2-3, with 12 positions matching TRBD2. The junction had 5 bases not matched to a gene; V was cut back by 5 bases and J by 5 bases. The CDR3 is 15 residues long. Germline V gene sequence: CDR1 SEHNR, CDR2 FQNEAQ (reference sequence). The CDR3 bases are TGTGCCAGCAGCGGACTAGCGGGGAGACTAGATACGCAGTATTTT. This sequence encodes CASSGLAGRLDTQYF.

This CDR3 reads CSARQGSPGELFF. The DNA for the CDR3 is TGCAGTGCTCGACAGGGATCCCCCGGGGAGCTGTTTTTT. The chain joins TRBV20-1 to TRBJ2-2, with 7 nucleotides matching TRBD1. This CDR3 spans 13 amino acids. After removal of 5 bases from V and 6 bases from J, the junction contained 6 bases not matched to a gene. The germline V gene has CDR1 DFQATT and CDR2 SNEGSKA (reference sequence).